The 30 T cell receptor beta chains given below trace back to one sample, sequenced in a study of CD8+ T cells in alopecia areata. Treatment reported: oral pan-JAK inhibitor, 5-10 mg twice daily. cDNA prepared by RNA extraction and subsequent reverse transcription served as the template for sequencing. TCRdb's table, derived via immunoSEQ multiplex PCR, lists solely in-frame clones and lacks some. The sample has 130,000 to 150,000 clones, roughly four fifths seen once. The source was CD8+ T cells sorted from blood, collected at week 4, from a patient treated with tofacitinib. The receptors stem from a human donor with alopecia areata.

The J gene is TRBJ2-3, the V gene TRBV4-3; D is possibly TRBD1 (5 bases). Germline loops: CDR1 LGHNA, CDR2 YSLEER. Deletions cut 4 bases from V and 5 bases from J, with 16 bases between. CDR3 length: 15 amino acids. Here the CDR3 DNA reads TGCGCCAGCAGCCCCGTAGGGGATCGCAGAGATACGCAGTATTTT. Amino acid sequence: CASSPVGDRRDTQYF.

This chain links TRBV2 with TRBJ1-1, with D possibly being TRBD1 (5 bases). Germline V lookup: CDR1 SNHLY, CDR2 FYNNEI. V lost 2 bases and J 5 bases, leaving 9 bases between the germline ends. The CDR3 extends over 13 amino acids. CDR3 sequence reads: CASSELGGTEAFF. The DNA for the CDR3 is TGTGCCAGCAGTGAACTCGGGGGAACTGAAGCTTTCTTT.

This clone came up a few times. CDR3: CASSYGQGQQYF. CDR3 in DNA: TGTGCCAGCAGTTACGGGCAGGGTCAGCAGTACTTC. The chain couples TRBV6-5 to TRBJ2-7, with D possibly TRBD1 on 5 matching bases. This CDR3 comprises 12 residues. Germline CDR1 reads MNHEY; CDR2 reads SVGAGI. Trimming cost V 2 bases and J 8 bases, with 10 bases left between them.

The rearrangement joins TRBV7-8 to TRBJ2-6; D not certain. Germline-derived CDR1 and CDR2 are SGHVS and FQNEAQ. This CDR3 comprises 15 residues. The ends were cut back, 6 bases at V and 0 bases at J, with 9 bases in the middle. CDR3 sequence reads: CASSIQYSGANVLTF. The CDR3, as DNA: TGTGCCAGCAGTATCCAATACTCTGGGGCCAACGTCCTGACTTTC.

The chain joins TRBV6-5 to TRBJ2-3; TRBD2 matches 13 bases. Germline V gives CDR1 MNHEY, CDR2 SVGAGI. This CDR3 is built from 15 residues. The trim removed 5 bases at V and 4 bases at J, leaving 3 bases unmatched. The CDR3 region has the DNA TGTGCCAGCAGTCAACTAGCGGGGGGGTCAGATACGCAGTATTTT. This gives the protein CASSQLAGGSDTQYF.

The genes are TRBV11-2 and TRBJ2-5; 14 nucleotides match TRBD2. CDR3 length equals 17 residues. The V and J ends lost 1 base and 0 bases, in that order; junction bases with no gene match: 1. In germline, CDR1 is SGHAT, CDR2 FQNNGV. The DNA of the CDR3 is TGTGCCAGCAGCTTAGGACTAGCGGGGGGGTACCAAGAGACCCAGTACTTC. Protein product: CASSLGLAGGYQETQYF.

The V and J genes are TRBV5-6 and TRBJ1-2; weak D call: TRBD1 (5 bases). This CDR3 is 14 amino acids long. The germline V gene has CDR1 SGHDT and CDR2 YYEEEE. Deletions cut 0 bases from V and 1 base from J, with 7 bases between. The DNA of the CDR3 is TGTGCCAGCAGCTTGGGACAGCTTAACTATGGCTACACCTTC. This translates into CASSLGQLNYGYTF. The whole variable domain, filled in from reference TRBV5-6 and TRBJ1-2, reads DAGVTQSPTHLIKTRGQQVTLRCSPKSGHDTVSWYQQALGQGPQFIFQYYEEEERQRGNFPDRFSGHQFPNYSSELNVNALLLGDSALYLCASSLGQLNYGYTFGSGTRLTVV.

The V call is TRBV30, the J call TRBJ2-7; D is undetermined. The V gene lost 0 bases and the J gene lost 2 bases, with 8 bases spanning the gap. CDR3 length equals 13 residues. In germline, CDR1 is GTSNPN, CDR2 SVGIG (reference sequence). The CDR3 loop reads CAWSVDGTYEQYF. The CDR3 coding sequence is TGTGCCTGGAGTGTGGACGGAACCTACGAGCAGTACTTC.

The DNA for the CDR3 is TGCGCCAGCAGCTCTCAAGAATTCGGGGCCTCCTCGAACACAGATACGCAGTATTTT. Amino acid sequence: CASSSQEFGASSNTDTQYF. The chain employs TRBV5-1 and TRBJ2-3; D is perhaps TRBD1 or TRBD2 (5 bases each). Germline CDR1 and CDR2: SGHRS and YFSETQ. The CDR3 length is 19 residues. Trimming pared 3 bases from V and 2 bases from J, leaving 25 bases between.

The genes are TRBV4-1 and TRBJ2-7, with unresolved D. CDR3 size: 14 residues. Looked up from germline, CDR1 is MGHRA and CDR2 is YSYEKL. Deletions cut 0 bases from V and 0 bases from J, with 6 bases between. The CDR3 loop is CASSQERNSYEQYF. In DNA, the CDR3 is TGCGCCAGCAGCCAAGAAAGGAACTCCTACGAGCAGTACTTC.

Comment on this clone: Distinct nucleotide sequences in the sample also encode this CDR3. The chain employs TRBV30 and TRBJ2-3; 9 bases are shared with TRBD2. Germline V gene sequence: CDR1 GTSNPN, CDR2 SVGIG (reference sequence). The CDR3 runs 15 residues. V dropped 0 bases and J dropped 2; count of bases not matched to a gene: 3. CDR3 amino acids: CAWSVAGGVTDTQYF. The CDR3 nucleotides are TGTGCCTGGAGTGTTGCGGGGGGGGTCACAGATACGCAGTATTTT.

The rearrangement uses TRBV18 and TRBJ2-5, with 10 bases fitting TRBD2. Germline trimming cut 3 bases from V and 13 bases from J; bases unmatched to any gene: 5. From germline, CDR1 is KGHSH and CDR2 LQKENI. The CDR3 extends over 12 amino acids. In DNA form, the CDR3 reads TGTGCCAGCTCACCTAGGACTAGCGGAGCGTACTTC. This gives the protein CASSPRTSGAYF. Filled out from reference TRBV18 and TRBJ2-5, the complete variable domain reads NAGVMQNPRHLVRRRGQEARLRCSPMKGHSHVYWYRQLPEEGLKFMVYLQKENIIDESGMPKERFSAEFPKEGPSILRIQQVVRGDSAAYFCASSPRTSGAYFGPGTRLLVL.

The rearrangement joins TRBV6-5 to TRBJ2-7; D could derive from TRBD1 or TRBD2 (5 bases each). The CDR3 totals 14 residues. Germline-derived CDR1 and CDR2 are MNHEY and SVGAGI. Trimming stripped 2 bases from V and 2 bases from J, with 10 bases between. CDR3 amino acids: CASSYLGAAYEQYF. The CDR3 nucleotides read TGTGCCAGCAGTTACCTCGGGGCCGCCTACGAGCAGTACTTC.

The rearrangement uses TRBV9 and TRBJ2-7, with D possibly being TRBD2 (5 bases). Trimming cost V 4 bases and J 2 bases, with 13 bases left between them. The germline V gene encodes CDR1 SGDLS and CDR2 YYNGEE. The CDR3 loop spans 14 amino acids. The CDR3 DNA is TGTGCCAGCAGCCCTGCCTCGGGGACCTACGAGCAGTACTTC. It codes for CASSPASGTYEQYF.

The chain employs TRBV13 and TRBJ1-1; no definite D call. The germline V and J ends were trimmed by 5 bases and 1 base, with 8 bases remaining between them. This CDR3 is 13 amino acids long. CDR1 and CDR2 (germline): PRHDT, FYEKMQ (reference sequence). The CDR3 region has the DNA TGTGCCAGCAGCCCCAGAGAGAACACTGAAGCTTTCTTT. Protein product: CASSPRENTEAFF.

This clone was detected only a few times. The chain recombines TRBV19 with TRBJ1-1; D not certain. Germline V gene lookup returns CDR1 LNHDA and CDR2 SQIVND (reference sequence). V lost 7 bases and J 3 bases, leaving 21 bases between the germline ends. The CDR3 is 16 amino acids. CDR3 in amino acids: CASTEVLRPSDTEAFF. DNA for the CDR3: TGTGCCAGTACTGAAGTGCTCAGACCGTCGGACACTGAAGCTTTCTTT.

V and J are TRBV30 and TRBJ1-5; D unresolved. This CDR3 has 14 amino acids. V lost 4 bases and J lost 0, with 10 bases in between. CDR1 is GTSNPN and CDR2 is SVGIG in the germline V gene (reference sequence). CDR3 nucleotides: TGTGCCTGGAACCAGCCGTATAGCAATCAGCCCCAGCATTTT. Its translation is CAWNQPYSNQPQHF. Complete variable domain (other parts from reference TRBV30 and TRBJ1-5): SQTIHQWPATLVQPVGSPLSLECTVEGTSNPNLYWYRQAAGRGLQLLFYSVGIGQISSEVPQNLSASRPQDRQFILSSKKLLLSDSGFYLCAWNQPYSNQPQHFGDGTRLSIL.

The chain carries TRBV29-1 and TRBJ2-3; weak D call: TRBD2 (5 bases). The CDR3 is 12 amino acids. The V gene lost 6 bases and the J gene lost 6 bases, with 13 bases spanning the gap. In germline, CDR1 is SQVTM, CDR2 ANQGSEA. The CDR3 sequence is CSVVPLDDTQYF. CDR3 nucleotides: TGCAGCGTCGTCCCACTAGACGATACGCAGTATTTT.

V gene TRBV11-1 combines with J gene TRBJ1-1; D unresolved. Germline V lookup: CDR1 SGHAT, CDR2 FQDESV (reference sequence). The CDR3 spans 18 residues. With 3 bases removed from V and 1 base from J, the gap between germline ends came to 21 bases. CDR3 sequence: CASSFGDREASPNTEAFF. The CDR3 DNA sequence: TGTGCCAGCAGCTTCGGCGACCGGGAAGCGTCACCGAACACTGAAGCTTTCTTT. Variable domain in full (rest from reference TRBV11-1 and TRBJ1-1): EAEVAQSPRYKITEKSQAVAFWCDPISGHATLYWYRQILGQGPELLVQFQDESVVDDSQLPKDRFSAERLKGVDSTLKIQPAELGDSAMYLCASSFGDREASPNTEAFFGQGTRLTVV.

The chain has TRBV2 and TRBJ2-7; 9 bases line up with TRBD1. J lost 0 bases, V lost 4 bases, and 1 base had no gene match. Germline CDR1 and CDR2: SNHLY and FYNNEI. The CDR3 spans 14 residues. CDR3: CASSAGQGSYEQYF. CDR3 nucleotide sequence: TGTGCCAGCAGTGCGGGACAGGGCTCCTACGAGCAGTACTTC.

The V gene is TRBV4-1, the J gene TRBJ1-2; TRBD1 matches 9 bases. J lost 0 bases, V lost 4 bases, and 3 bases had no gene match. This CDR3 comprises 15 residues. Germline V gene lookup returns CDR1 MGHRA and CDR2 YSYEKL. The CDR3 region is CASSPGQGSNYGYTF. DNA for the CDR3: TGCGCCAGCAGCCCGGGACAGGGATCTAACTATGGCTACACCTTC.

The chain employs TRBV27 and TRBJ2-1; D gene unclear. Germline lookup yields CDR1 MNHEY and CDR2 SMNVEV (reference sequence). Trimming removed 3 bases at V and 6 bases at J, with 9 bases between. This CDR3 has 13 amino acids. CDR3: CASSFRVLNEQFF. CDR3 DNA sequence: TGTGCCAGCAGTTTCCGGGTCCTCAATGAGCAGTTCTTC.

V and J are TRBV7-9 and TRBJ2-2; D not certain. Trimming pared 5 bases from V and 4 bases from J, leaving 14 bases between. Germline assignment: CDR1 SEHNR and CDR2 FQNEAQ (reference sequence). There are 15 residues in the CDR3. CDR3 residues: CASSPSGQFTGELFF. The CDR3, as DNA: TGTGCCAGCAGCCCATCCGGTCAGTTCACCGGGGAGCTGTTTTTT.

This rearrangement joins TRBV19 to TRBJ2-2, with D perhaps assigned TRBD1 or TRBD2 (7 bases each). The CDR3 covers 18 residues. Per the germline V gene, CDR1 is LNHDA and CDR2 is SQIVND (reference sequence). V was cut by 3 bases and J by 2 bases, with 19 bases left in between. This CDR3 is CASSMGSRGGINTGELFF. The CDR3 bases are TGTGCCAGTAGTATGGGCTCCAGGGGGGGAATAAACACCGGGGAGCTGTTTTTT.

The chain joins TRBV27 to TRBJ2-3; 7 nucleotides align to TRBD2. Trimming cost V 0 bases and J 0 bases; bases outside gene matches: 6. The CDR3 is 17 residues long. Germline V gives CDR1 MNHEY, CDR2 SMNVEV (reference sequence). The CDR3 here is CASSLSVVAGSTDTQYF. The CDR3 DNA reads TGTGCCAGCAGTTTATCGGTAGTAGCGGGTAGCACAGATACGCAGTATTTT.

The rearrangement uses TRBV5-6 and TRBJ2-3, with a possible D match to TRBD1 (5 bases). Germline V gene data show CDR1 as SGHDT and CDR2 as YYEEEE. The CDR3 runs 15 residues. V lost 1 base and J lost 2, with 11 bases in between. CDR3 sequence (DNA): TGTGCCAGCAGCTTGCTACAGGATTCCACAGATACGCAGTATTTT. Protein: CASSLLQDSTDTQYF.

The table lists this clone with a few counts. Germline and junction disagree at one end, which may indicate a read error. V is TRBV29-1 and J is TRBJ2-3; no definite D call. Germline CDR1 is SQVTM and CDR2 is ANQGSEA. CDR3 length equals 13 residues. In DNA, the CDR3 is TGCAGCGTCGAAGTGGGCTCCACGGATACGCAGTATTTT. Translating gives CSVEVGSTDTQYF.

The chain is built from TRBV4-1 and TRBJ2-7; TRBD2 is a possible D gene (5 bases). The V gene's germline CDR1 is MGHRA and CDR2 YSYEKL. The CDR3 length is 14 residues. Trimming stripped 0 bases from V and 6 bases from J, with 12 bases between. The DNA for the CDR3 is TGCGCCAGCAGCCAAGAAGGCCCGGGGAGCGAGCAGTACTTC. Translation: CASSQEGPGSEQYF.

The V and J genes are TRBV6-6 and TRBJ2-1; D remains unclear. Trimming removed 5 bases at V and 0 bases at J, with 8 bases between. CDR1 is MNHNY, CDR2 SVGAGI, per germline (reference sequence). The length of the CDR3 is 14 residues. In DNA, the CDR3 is TGTGCCAGCAGTCAGGAAAGCTCCTACAATGAGCAGTTCTTC. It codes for CASSQESSYNEQFF.

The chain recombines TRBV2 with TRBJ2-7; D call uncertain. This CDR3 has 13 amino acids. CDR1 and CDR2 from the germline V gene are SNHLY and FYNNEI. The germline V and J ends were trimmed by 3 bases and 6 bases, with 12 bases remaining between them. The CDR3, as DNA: TGTGCCAGCAGTGACAGGTTACACGCCGAGCAGTACTTC. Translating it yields CASSDRLHAEQYF.